A single sample is the source of the 15 T cell receptor beta chains below, sequenced in a study of tumor-infiltrating lymphocytes in oesophageal squamous cell carcinoma. One entry per CDR3 protein results from TCRdb running MiXCR on the PCR reads. The profile shows about 15,000 distinct CDR3 sequences, roughly half of them singletons. Sequenced input: esophageal tumor tissue. The receptors were sampled from a female donor with esophageal squamous cell carcinoma.

This clonotype has only a few counts. The chain has TRBV29-1 and TRBJ1-2; D may be TRBD1 (6 bases). The V end was cut by 7 bases, the J end by 8 bases, with 14 bases between. Looked up from germline, CDR1 is SQVTM and CDR2 is ANQGSEA. CDR3 length: 11 residues. CDR3 in amino acids: CSAFGGLGYTF. In DNA, the CDR3 is TGCAGCGCGTTCGGGGGGCTAGGCTACACCTTC.

The rearrangement uses TRBV6-1 and TRBJ2-3, with 7 bases aligning to TRBD1. The CDR3 is 18 amino acids. Germline assignment: CDR1 MNHNS and CDR2 SASEGT. V shed 6 bases and J 0 bases; nucleotides not matched to a gene: 15. CDR3 sequence reads: CASSLGTDLYQSTDTQYF. Written as DNA, the CDR3 is TGTGCCAGCAGCCTCGGGACAGACCTATACCAAAGCACAGATACGCAGTATTTT.

The chain joins TRBV7-2 to TRBJ2-4, with D unresolved. The CDR3 runs 11 residues. Germline V CDR1 and CDR2: SGHTA, FQGNSA. Trimming took off 4 bases at V and 13 bases at J, with 11 bases between the two ends. This chain's CDR3 is CASSSVNEQYF. CDR3 DNA sequence: TGTGCCAGCAGCTCCGTGAATGAGCAGTACTTC.

This clonotype was observed a handful of times. This rearrangement joins TRBV7-2 to TRBJ1-1; the match to TRBD1 covers 8 bases. Per germline, CDR1 SGHTA and CDR2 FQGNSA. J was trimmed by 0 bases and V by 3 bases; bases with no gene match: 0. The CDR3 contains 14 residues. The CDR3 sequence: CASSLDRVNTEAFF. CDR3 DNA sequence: TGTGCCAGCAGCTTGGACAGGGTGAACACTGAAGCTTTCTTT.

CDR3 region: CASSFNRETGEQYF. The CDR3 DNA reads TGTGCCAGCAGTTTTAACAGGGAGACCGGCGAGCAGTACTTC. This sequence joins TRBV11-2 and TRBJ2-1; TRBD1 is a possible D gene (6 bases). The J call is in doubt because the DNA end fits TRBJ2-7 better. The V gene's germline CDR1 is SGHAT and CDR2 FQNNGV. The CDR3 runs 14 residues.

The chain links TRBV7-2 to TRBJ1-4, with a weak D call TRBD1 (6 bases). Between the trimmed V and J ends, which lost 7 bases and 1 base, there was a span of 19 bases. There are 17 residues in the CDR3. CDR1 is SGHTA, CDR2 FQGNSA, per germline. The CDR3 DNA is TGTGCCAGCAAAATGGGGGCGGCGGTTGGAACTAATGAAAAACTGTTTTTT. Its translation: CASKMGAAVGTNEKLFF. The full variable domain, completed using reference TRBV7-2 and TRBJ1-4, is GAGVSQSPSNKVTEKGKDVELRCDPISGHTALYWYRQSLGQGLEFLIYFQGNSAPDKSGLPSDRFSAERTGGSVSTLTIQRTQQEDSAVYLCASKMGAAVGTNEKLFFGSGTQLSVL.

The rearrangement joins TRBV28 to TRBJ1-2; the D is unclear. Germline V gene sequence: CDR1 MDHEN, CDR2 SYDVKM. The V end lost 6 bases, the J end lost 8 bases, and 31 bases lay between the germline ends. The CDR3 runs to 18 residues. CDR3 coding DNA: TGTGCCAGCAGAACCTCTAGTTGGTTACGGCCGGGGTTGGAAGGCTACACCTTC. It codes for CASRTSSWLRPGLEGYTF.

This clonotype has ten or more counts. The chain recombines TRBV12-5 with TRBJ2-2; D unresolved. V was cut by 2 bases and J by 8 bases, with 3 bases left in between. The germline V gene encodes CDR1 LGHNT and CDR2 FRNRAP. The CDR3 has 11 residues. The CDR3, as DNA: TGTGCTAGTGGTTTGTCTGGGGAGCTGTTTTTT. This gives the protein CASGLSGELFF.

V gene TRBV7-4 combines with J gene TRBJ1-2, with TRBD1 identical over 9 bases. V dropped 5 bases and J dropped 8; count of bases not matched to a gene: 12. Per germline, CDR1 SGHVT and CDR2 SQSDAQ. The CDR3 is made up of 15 amino acids. Here the CDR3 DNA reads TGTGCCAGCAGCCCTGAGCGACAGGGGGTACGGGGCTACACCTTC. This translates into CASSPERQGVRGYTF.

The rearrangement links TRBV5-1 to TRBJ2-5; D not resolved. The J call may be faulty, since TRBJ2-7 better matches the DNA end. The CDR3 is 17 amino acids. CDR1 and CDR2 (germline): SGHRS, YFSETQ. The CDR3 DNA reads as TGCGCCAGCAGCTTGGACAGTCCTTCTTTCCTCATAGACGAGCAGTACTTC. Its protein product is CASSLDSPSFLIDEQYF.

J is TRBJ2-1 and V is TRBV6-2 or TRBV6-3, with 7 bases matching TRBD1. Looked up from germline, CDR1 is MNHEY and CDR2 is SVGEGT. This CDR3 is 17 amino acids long. V shed 7 bases, J shed 1 base, and the junction held 13 bases outside the gene matches. CDR3 loop: CASKPDQGQRSYNEQFF. CDR3 DNA: TGTGCCAGCAAGCCAGATCAGGGACAGCGTTCCTACAATGAGCAGTTCTTC.

The chain is built from TRBV7-2 and TRBJ2-3; possible D gene TRBD2, 6 bases. The V and J ends lost 5 bases and 11 bases respectively, with 23 bases between them. This CDR3 comprises 15 residues. CDR1 is SGHTA, CDR2 FQGNSA, per germline. This chain's CDR3 is CASSPGLFPPREQYF. The CDR3, as DNA: TGTGCCAGCAGCCCGGGACTTTTCCCGCCGCGGGAGCAGTATTTT.

The V and J genes are TRBV7-2 and TRBJ2-1, with 8 bases lining up with TRBD2. Per the germline V gene, CDR1 is SGHTA and CDR2 is FQGNSA. The CDR3 runs to 16 residues. V lost 3 bases to trimming and J lost 6 bases; unmatched junction nucleotides: 10. The CDR3 nucleotides are TGTGCCAGCAGCTTCCTAGCGGGCCGTGGGGCCAATGAGCAGTTCTTC. Its protein product is CASSFLAGRGANEQFF.

The CDR3 spells CAISGSGSRKDTQYF. The CDR3 nucleotides are TGTGCCATCAGCGGTAGCGGGAGTAGGAAAGATACGCAGTATTTT. The genes are TRBV10-3 and TRBJ2-3; 9 bases align to TRBD2. Germline loops: CDR1 ENHRY, CDR2 SYGVKD. Germline trimming cut 6 bases from V and 5 bases from J; bases unmatched to any gene: 9. The CDR3 is 15 amino acids.

V gene TRBV7-2 combines with J gene TRBJ2-1, with TRBD2 matching over 14 bases. The trim removed 5 bases at V and 5 bases at J, leaving 8 bases unmatched. The CDR3 spans 17 residues. Looked up from germline, CDR1 is SGHTA and CDR2 is FQGNSA. CDR3 nucleotide sequence: TGTGCCAGCAGCAGCGGACTAGCGGGAGGCCGAGACAATGAGCAGTTCTTC. It yields the protein CASSSGLAGGRDNEQFF.